A selection of T cell receptor beta chains follows, all from one sample in a study of blood T cell repertoires in COVID-19. Only in-frame clones appear in the TCRdb table, and some are missing; sequencing was by immunoSEQ multiplex PCR. Among around 180,000 clones, roughly 84% were seen once, and the ten largest hold roughly 9.2%. Sequencing was carried out using peripheral blood. The source of these receptors is a woman of 80 years or more with acute or convalescent COVID-19. Both conserved end residues are part of each CDR3. The D gene is left open where the match is weak. Where a row states a size, it is once, few, many or the class of an expanded clone; other rows omit it.

>TRBV7-9|NA|NA|TRBJ1-3
CASSFPGSGNTIYF
TGTGCCAGCAGCTTCCCAGGATCGGGAAACACCATATATTTT
>TRBV10-3|once|NA|TRBJ2-1
CAISEGLANEQFF
TGTGCCATCAGTGAGGGGCTAGCTAATGAGCAGTTCTTC
>TRBV7-2|NA|NA|TRBJ2-3
CASPSDGDTQYF
TGTGCCAGCCCCTCCGACGGGGATACGCAGTATTTT
>TRBV10-3|NA|TRBD2|TRBJ2-1
CAISESGTSGGRSNEQFF
TGTGCCATCAGTGAGTCGGGGACTAGCGGGGGGCGGAGCAATGAGCAGTTCTTC
>TRBV18|NA|NA|TRBJ2-6
CASSPKARTAGANVLTF
TGTGCCAGCTCACCAAAGGCCAGGACTGCTGGGGCCAACGTCCTGACTTTC
>TRBV12-3/TRBV12-4|NA|NA|TRBJ1-2
CASSLDGYGYTF
TGTGCCAGCAGTTTAGACGGGTATGGCTACACCTTC
>TRBV5-4|NA|NA|TRBJ1-1
CASSLSSQGGTEAFF
TGTGCCAGCAGCTTAAGTAGTCAGGGCGGCACTGAAGCTTTCTTT
>TRBV5-6|NA|NA|TRBJ2-3
CASSLAQLHTQYF
TGTGCCAGCAGCTTGGCCCAGTTACATACGCAGTATTTT
>TRBV20-1|few|NA|TRBJ1-5
CSASGTFANQPQHF
TGCAGTGCTAGTGGGACATTCGCAAATCAGCCCCAGCATTTT
>TRBV7-9|NA|NA|TRBJ1-2
CASSLGQIYGYTF
TGTGCCAGCAGCCTTGGACAGATCTATGGCTACACCTTC
>TRBV18|NA|NA|TRBJ1-3
CASSRERTASSGNTIYF
TGTGCCAGCTCACGCGAACGGACAGCGAGCTCTGGAAACACCATATATTTT
>TRBV5-1|NA|NA|TRBJ2-1
CASSLGAGIVEQFF
TGCGCCAGCAGCTTGGGTGCAGGGATAGTTGAGCAGTTCTTC
>TRBV3-1/TRBV3-2|few|TRBD2|TRBJ2-5
CATVPGGEVETQYF
TGTGCCACTGTGCCGGGGGGAGAGGTAGAGACCCAGTACTTC
>TRBV12-3/TRBV12-4|NA|NA|TRBJ1-1
CASREQGEGAFF
TGTGCCAGCAGAGAACAGGGAGAGGGAGCTTTCTTT
>TRBV4-1|NA|TRBD2|TRBJ2-4
CASSPLPGGFKNIQYF
TGCGCCAGCAGCCCTCTTCCGGGGGGGTTTAAAAACATTCAGTACTTC
>TRBV6-5|NA|NA|TRBJ2-3
CASSTQGRSTDTQYF
TGTGCCAGCAGTACACAGGGCCGCAGCACAGATACGCAGTATTTT
>TRBV5-6|few|NA|TRBJ1-5
CASSFRSNQPQHF
TGTGCCAGCAGCTTCAGGAGCAATCAGCCCCAGCATTTT
>TRBV15|NA|NA|TRBJ2-7
CATSRAEYEQYF
TGTGCCACCAGCAGAGCAGAATACGAGCAGTACTTC
>TRBV7-9|NA|NA|TRBJ1-4
CASSPRAATNEKLFF
TGTGCCAGCAGCCCGAGGGCTGCAACTAATGAAAAACTGTTTTTT
>TRBV5-6|NA|NA|TRBJ1-1
CASSFSVNTEAFF
TGTGCCAGCAGCTTCTCGGTGAACACTGAAGCTTTCTTT
>TRBV4-3|NA|NA|TRBJ1-4
CASSLGLQGEKLFF
TGCGCCAGCAGCCTGGGGTTGCAGGGCGAGAAACTGTTTTTT
>TRBV6-6|NA|TRBD1|TRBJ1-1
CASSPPGQGKNTEAFF
TGTGCCAGCAGTCCCCCGGGACAGGGAAAGAACACTGAAGCTTTCTTT
>TRBV5-5|few|NA|TRBJ2-5
CASSPELRGIETQYF
TGTGCCAGCAGCCCCGAGTTACGAGGGATAGAGACCCAGTACTTC
>TRBV19|NA|TRBD2|TRBJ2-1
CASSTLAEAFYEQFF
TGTGCCAGTAGTACCCTAGCGGAGGCATTCTATGAGCAGTTCTTC
>TRBV25-1|NA|NA|TRBJ2-7
CASSATGIYEQYF
TGTGCCAGCAGTGCCACAGGTATTTACGAGCAGTACTTC
>TRBV9|once|NA|TRBJ2-7
CASSVEGQSTEQYF
TGTGCCAGCAGCGTAGAAGGACAGTCGACCGAGCAGTACTTC
>TRBV29-1|NA|NA|TRBJ2-3
CSVSNSQGTDTQYF
TGCAGCGTCTCGAACTCCCAGGGCACAGATACGCAGTATTTT
>TRBV30|NA|NA|TRBJ1-5
CAWSPSEDQPQHF
TGTGCCTGGAGTCCGTCAGAGGATCAGCCCCAGCATTTT
>TRBV10-3|few|NA|TRBJ1-2
CATSMGQESTF
TGTGCCACATCAATGGGCCAAGAGAGCACCTTC
>TRBV6-1|NA|NA|TRBJ1-1
CASSEGFRTEAFF
TGTGCCAGCAGTGAAGGGTTTCGGACTGAAGCTTTCTTT
>TRBV7-9|NA|NA|TRBJ2-5
CASSLSGTQETQYF
TGTGCCAGCAGCTTAAGCGGGACACAAGAGACCCAGTACTTC
>TRBV5-1|once|NA|TRBJ1-5
CASSFEGNQPQHF
TGCGCCAGCAGCTTCGAGGGCAATCAGCCCCAGCATTTT
>TRBV5-4|NA|TRBD2|TRBJ2-7
CASSPYLAGGVEQYF
TGTGCCAGCAGCCCTTACTTAGCGGGGGGGGTCGAGCAGTACTTC
>TRBV7-6|NA|TRBD2|TRBJ2-7
CASSPDLAGVAEQYF
TGTGCCAGCAGCCCGGATCTAGCGGGGGTTGCCGAGCAGTACTTC
>TRBV30|NA|NA|TRBJ2-6
CAWSPPRGTYGANVLTF
TGTGCCTGGAGTCCCCCAAGGGGAACCTACGGGGCCAACGTCCTGACTTTC
>TRBV10-1|NA|NA|TRBJ2-5
CASSRELGETQYF
TGCGCCAGCAGCCGGGAGTTGGGAGAGACCCAGTACTTC
>TRBV5-1|few|TRBD2|TRBJ2-5
CASSLGPSGGQETQYF
TGCGCCAGCAGCTTGGGGCCCAGCGGGGGGCAAGAGACCCAGTACTTC
>TRBV12-3/TRBV12-4|NA|NA|TRBJ1-6
CASSLDRGAPLHF
TGTGCCAGCAGTTTGGATCGGGGGGCACCCCTCCACTTT
>TRBV3-1/TRBV3-2|NA|TRBD1|TRBJ2-5
CASSQDGQVQETQYF
TGTGCCAGCAGCCAAGATGGACAGGTCCAAGAGACCCAGTACTTC
>TRBV5-1|NA|NA|TRBJ1-5
CASSLAGVRNQPQHF
TGCGCCAGCAGCTTGGCCGGGGTACGCAATCAGCCCCAGCATTTT
>TRBV4-1|NA|TRBD2|TRBJ2-1
CASSRPGLADYNEQFF
TGCGCCAGCAGCCGCCCCGGACTAGCGGACTACAATGAGCAGTTCTTC
>TRBV9|NA|TRBD1|TRBJ2-1
CASSPNEMDRQYNEQFF
TGTGCCAGCAGCCCCAACGAGATGGACAGGCAGTACAATGAGCAGTTCTTC
>TRBV3-1/TRBV3-2|NA|NA|TRBJ2-1
CASTLGGGTEQFF
TGTGCCAGCACCCTAGGGGGGGGGACTGAGCAGTTCTTC
>TRBV12-1|NA|NA|TRBJ1-1
CASSATGEANTEAFF
TGTGCCAGCAGCGCCACAGGGGAGGCGAACACTGAAGCTTTCTTT
>TRBV6-5|NA|NA|TRBJ1-4
CASKRSTNEKLFF
TGTGCCAGCAAGCGATCAACTAATGAAAAACTGTTTTTT
>TRBV10-3|NA|TRBD1|TRBJ1-4
CAISDSRGQGNEKLFF
TGTGCCATCAGTGATTCGCGGGGACAGGGGAATGAAAAACTGTTTTTT
>TRBV6-5|NA|TRBD1|TRBJ1-6
CASSYTGGNSSPLHF
TGTGCCAGCAGTTACACAGGGGGCAACAGTTCACCCCTCCACTTT
>TRBV11-3|NA|TRBD1|TRBJ2-3
CASSSRTGSSTDTQYF
TGTGCCAGCAGCTCCCGGACAGGGTCTAGCACAGATACGCAGTATTTT
>TRBV3-1/TRBV3-2|NA|TRBD1|TRBJ1-4
CASSRTGGYEKLFF
TGTGCCAGCAGCCGGACAGGGGGTTATGAAAAACTGTTTTTT
>TRBV6-1|NA|NA|TRBJ1-2
CASSEGPHGYTF
TGTGCCAGCAGTGAAGGGCCACATGGCTACACCTTC
>TRBV19|NA|NA|TRBJ1-2
CASSMVSGRNYGYTF
TGTGCCAGTAGTATGGTCTCAGGAAGGAACTATGGCTACACCTTC
>TRBV18|NA|TRBD1|TRBJ2-2
CASSPDRNAGELFF
TGTGCCAGCTCACCGGACAGGAACGCCGGGGAGCTGTTTTTT
>TRBV6-2/TRBV6-3|NA|TRBD1|TRBJ2-7
CASTPSRGQGLYEQYF
TGTGCCAGCACCCCTAGTCGGGGACAGGGACTCTACGAGCAGTACTTC
>TRBV9|NA|NA|TRBJ2-1
CASSVSGEQFF
TGTGCCAGCAGCGTAAGCGGTGAGCAGTTCTTC